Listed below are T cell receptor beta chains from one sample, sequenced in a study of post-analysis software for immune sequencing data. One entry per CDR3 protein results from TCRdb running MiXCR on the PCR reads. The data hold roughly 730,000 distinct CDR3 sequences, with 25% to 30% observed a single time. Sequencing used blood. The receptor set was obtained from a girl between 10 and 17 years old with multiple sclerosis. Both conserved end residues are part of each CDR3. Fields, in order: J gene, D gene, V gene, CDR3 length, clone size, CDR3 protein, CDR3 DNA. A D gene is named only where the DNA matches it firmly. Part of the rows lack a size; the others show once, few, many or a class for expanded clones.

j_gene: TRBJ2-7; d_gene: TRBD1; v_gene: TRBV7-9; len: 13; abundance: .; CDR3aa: CASSSTGNHEQYF; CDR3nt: TGTGCCAGCAGCTCGACAGGGAACCACGAGCAGTACTTC
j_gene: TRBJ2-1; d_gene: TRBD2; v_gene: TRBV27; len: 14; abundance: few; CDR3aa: CATSGRRAYNEQFF; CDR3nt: TGTGCGACTAGCGGGAGGAGGGCTTACAATGAGCAGTTCTTC
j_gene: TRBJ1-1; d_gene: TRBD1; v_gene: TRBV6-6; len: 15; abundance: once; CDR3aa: CASSYRDSSHTEAFF; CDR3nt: TGTGCCAGCAGTTATCGGGACAGCAGTCACACTGAAGCTTTCTTT
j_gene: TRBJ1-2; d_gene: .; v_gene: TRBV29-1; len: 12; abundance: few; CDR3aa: CSVSRTVDGYTF; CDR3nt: TGCAGCGTGTCCAGGACGGTGGATGGCTACACCTTC
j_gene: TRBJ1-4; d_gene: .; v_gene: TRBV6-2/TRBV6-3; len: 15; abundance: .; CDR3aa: CASRRPGSPREKLFF; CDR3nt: TGTGCCAGCAGGAGGCCGGGCAGTCCACGTGAAAAACTGTTTTTT
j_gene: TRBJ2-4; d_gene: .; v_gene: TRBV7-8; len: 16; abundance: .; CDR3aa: CASSLVGARPGDIQYF; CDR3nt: TGTGCCAGCAGCTTAGTAGGGGCGAGACCCGGGGACATTCAGTACTTC
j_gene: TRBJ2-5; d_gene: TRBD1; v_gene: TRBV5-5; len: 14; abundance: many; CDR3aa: CASSSTGQGKTQYF; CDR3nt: TGTGCCAGCAGCTCTACTGGACAGGGAAAGACCCAGTACTTC
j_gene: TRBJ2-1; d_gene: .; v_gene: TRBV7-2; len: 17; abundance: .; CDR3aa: CASSLALGPTLANEQFF; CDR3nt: TGTGCCAGCAGCTTAGCCCTGGGCCCTACCCTTGCCAATGAGCAGTTCTTC
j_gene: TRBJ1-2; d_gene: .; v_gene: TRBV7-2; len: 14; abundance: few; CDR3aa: CASSVVERGYGYTF; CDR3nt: TGTGCCAGCTCGGTTGTGGAGCGAGGATATGGCTACACCTTC
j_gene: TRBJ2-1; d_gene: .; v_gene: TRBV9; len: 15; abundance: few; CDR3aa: CASSVASMSRNEQFF; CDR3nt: TGTGCCAGCAGCGTAGCTAGTATGAGCAGAAATGAGCAGTTCTTC
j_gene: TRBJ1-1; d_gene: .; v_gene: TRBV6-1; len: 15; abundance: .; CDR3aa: CASSAPRRAGTEAFF; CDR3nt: TGTGCCAGCAGTGCCCCGCGGAGGGCGGGGACTGAAGCTTTCTTT
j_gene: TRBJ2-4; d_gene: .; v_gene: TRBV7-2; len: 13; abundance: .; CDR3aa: CASSIGVYDIQYF; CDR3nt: TGTGCCAGCAGCATAGGGGTGTACGACATTCAGTACTTC
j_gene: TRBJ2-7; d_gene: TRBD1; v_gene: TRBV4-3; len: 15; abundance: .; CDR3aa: CASSQGATGGGEQYF; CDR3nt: TGCGCCAGCAGCCAAGGTGCGACAGGGGGTGGAGAGCAGTACTTC
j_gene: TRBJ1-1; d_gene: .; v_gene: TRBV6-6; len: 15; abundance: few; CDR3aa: CASSSQDPRVAEAFF; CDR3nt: TGTGCCAGCAGTTCCCAAGATCCACGGGTTGCTGAAGCTTTCTTT
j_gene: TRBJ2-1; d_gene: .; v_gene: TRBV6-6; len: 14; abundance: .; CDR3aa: CASSYLQIYNEQFF; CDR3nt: TGTGCCAGCAGTTACCTGCAGATTTACAATGAGCAGTTCTTC
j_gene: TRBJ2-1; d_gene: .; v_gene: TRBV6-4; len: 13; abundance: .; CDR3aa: CASSFKGGNEQFF; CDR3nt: TGTGCCAGCAGTTTTAAGGGTGGCAATGAGCAGTTCTTC
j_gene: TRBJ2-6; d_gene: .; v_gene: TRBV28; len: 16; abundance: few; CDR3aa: CATTPRARTGANVLTF; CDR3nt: TGTGCCACCACCCCCAGGGCCAGAACTGGGGCCAACGTCCTGACTTTC
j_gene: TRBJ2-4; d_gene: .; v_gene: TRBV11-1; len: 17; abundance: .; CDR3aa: CASSLAWSGPAKNIQYF; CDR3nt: TGTGCCAGCAGCTTAGCGTGGTCCGGGCCAGCCAAAAACATTCAGTACTTC
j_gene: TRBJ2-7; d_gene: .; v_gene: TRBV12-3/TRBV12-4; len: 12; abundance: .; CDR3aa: CASRYQGYEQYF; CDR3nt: TGTGCCAGCAGATACCAGGGCTACGAGCAGTACTTC
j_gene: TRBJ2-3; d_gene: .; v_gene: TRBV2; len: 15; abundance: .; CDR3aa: CASSYGTRDLDTQYF; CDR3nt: TGTGCCAGCAGTTACGGGACTCGTGATTTGGATACGCAGTATTTT
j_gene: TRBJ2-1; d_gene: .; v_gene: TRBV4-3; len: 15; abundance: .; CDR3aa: CASSRKRGSYNEQFF; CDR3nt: TGCGCCAGCAGCCGCAAGAGGGGATCCTACAATGAGCAGTTCTTC
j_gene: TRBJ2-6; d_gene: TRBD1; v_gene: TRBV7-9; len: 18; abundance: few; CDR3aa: CASNNPGQGATGANVLTF; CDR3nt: TGTGCCAGCAACAATCCGGGACAGGGGGCTACTGGGGCCAACGTCCTGACTTTC
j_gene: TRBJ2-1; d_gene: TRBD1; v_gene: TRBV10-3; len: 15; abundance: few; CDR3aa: CAISVTGGRDNEQFF; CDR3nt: TGTGCCATCAGCGTTACAGGGGGACGAGACAATGAGCAGTTCTTC
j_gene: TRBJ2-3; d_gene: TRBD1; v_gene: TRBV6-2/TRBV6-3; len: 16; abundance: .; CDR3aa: CASSYDGQGVPDTQYF; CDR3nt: TGTGCCAGCAGTTACGATGGACAGGGCGTCCCAGATACGCAGTATTTT
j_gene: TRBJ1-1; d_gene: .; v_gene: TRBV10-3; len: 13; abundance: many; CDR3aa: CAISSGWDTEAFF; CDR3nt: TGTGCCATCAGTTCAGGGTGGGACACTGAAGCTTTCTTT
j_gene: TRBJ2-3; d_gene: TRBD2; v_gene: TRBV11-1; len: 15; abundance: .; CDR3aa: CASSLLPGGGDTQYF; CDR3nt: TGTGCCAGCAGCTTACTGCCGGGGGGTGGAGATACGCAGTATTTT
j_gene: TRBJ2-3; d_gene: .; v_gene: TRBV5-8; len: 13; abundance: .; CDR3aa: CASSSRLADTQYF; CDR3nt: TGTGCCAGCAGCTCGAGACTTGCAGATACGCAGTATTTT
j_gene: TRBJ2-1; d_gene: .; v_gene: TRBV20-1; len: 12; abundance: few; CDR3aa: CSAEGPNNEQFF; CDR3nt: TGCAGTGCCGAAGGGCCAAACAATGAGCAGTTCTTC
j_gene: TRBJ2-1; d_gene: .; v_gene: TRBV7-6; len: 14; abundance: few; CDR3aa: CASSTHGPLNEQFF; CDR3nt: TGTGCCAGCAGCACCCACGGACCACTCAATGAGCAGTTCTTC